This TCR beta chain was retrieved from a study of shared clonotypes between healthy human individuals. The method was immunoSEQ multiplex PCR; TCRdb's version includes in-frame clones alone and lacks a portion of them. The table shows about 680,000 clones, with around four fifths occurring only once. About this clone itself: Compared with germline, one end of the junction differs, possibly owing to a read error.

The sequencing sample was made of memory CD4+ T cells sorted from blood. As for subset: CD45RA-negative fraction. This receptor was taken from a young woman in good health.

The CDR3 nucleotides read TGTGCCAGCAGCTTGGGAAAAGGCTTC. Translating it yields CASSLGKGF. The chain has TRBV5-6 and TRBJ2-7; D gene ambiguous. The germline V gene encodes CDR1 SGHDT and CDR2 YYEEEE. CDR3 length equals 9 residues.